Listed here are 5 T cell receptor beta chains from one sample, sequenced in a study of T cells after yellow fever vaccination. TCRdb ran MiXCR on the 5' RACE reads and lists one entry per CDR3 protein. The data show fewer than 450,000 distinct CDR3 sequences, about 4% seen once. This specimen consisted of PBMCs, obtained 5 days after the yellow fever booster vaccination. Receptors originate from a man between 18 and 35 years old who received the YFV17D yellow fever vaccine.

This clonotype has just a few counts. The chain carries TRBV28 and TRBJ2-7; perhaps TRBD2 as D (5 bases). CDR3 size: 13 residues. Deletions cut 3 bases from V and 6 bases from J, with 12 bases between. Germline V CDR1 and CDR2: MDHEN, SYDVKM. Here the CDR3 DNA reads TGTGCCAGCAGTTTGGTCGGCAGCGGCGAGCAGTACGTC. Translation gives CASSLVGSGEQYV.

This clonotype showed up many times. This chain joins TRBV4-3 and TRBJ2-2; the D is unclear. The CDR3 runs 14 residues. The germline V and J ends were trimmed by 4 bases and 1 base, with 7 bases remaining between them. Germline CDR1 LGHNA, CDR2 YSLEER. CDR3 region: CASSLTVNTGELFF. CDR3 DNA sequence: TGCGCCAGCAGCCTCACGGTGAACACCGGGGAGCTGTTTTTT.

The CDR3 sequence: CASSPWTGGSYGYTF. CDR3 nucleotide sequence: TGTGCCAGCAGCCCCTGGACAGGGGGTAGTTATGGCTACACCTTC. The chain carries TRBV7-9 and TRBJ1-2, with 10 bases aligning to TRBD1. The V gene's germline CDR1 is SEHNR and CDR2 FQNEAQ (reference sequence). Trimming at V came to 5 bases and at J to 5 bases, leaving 8 bases not matched to a gene. This CDR3 contains 15 residues.

This clonotype came up a few times. J is TRBJ2-7 and V is TRBV10-3, with D perhaps assigned TRBD1 or TRBD2 (5 bases each). Germline CDR1 is ENHRY and CDR2 is SYGVKD. Trimming removed 5 bases at V and 3 bases at J, with 11 bases between. The CDR3 covers 13 residues. CDR3 coding DNA: TGTGCCATCAGTACCGGGGCCTTCTACGAGCAGTACTTC. This gives the protein CAISTGAFYEQYF.

This clonotype was seen more than once but under ten times. DNA of the CDR3: TGCGCCAGCAGCCAAGAAGGGGATCGGGAGCTCACAGATACGCAGTATTTT. Translating gives CASSQEGDRELTDTQYF. The chain is built from TRBV4-3 and TRBJ2-3, with a tentative D call TRBD2 (6 bases). Per the germline V gene, CDR1 is LGHNA and CDR2 is YSLEER. V gave up 0 bases and J gave up 2 bases, with 15 bases separating them. The CDR3 extends over 17 amino acids.